This TCR beta chain was documented in a study of human T cells and chemical hapten exposure. For the study at large: Across samples, TCR yields varied, mostly owing to small differences in pooled library volumes.

V lost 0 bases to trimming and J lost 1 base; unmatched junction nucleotides: 14. Germline CDR1 DFQATT, CDR2 SNEGSKA (reference sequence). There are 20 residues in the CDR3. For the library, individual cDNA molecules each received unique molecular identifiers. Original analysis: The median was about 96,000 TCRs per sample, ranging roughly 20,000 to 750,000. TCRdb independently ran MiXCR on the 5' RACE reads; one entry per CDR3 protein. These V and J calls derive from TCRdb rather than the authors' analysis. Seen here are 110,000 or so distinct CDR3 sequences, 15% to 20% observed once, and the top ten hold about 3%. Extraction of total RNA was performed on unfractionated whole blood. Study results and limitations: TCRs at a frequency above 1 in 1000 stayed unchanged with DPC sensitization.

With respect to this clonotype: Its target is not known.

This chain joins TRBV20-1 and TRBJ2-4, with 11 bases fitting TRBD2. This TCR derives from a human donor in good health. In nucleotides, the CDR3 is TGCAGTGCTAGAGATCGAATCGGGACTAGCGGTCCAGGTGCCAAAAACATTCAGTACTTC. Translating it yields CSARDRIGTSGPGAKNIQYF.